The 19 T cell receptor beta chains presented below share a single source sample, sequenced in a study of blood T cell repertoires in COVID-19. Produced via immunoSEQ multiplex PCR; TCRdb's table is partial and in-frame only. The top ten clones hold 9.5% to 15% of a sample with 150,000 to 200,000 clones, around 87% of them seen once. The sample consisted of peripheral blood. The origin of the receptors is a woman in her 70s with COVID-19, enrolled during active disease.

The chain couples TRBV28 to TRBJ2-7; D uncertain. V lost 3 bases and J lost 4, with 19 bases in between. Germline CDR1 and CDR2: MDHEN and SYDVKM. There are 16 residues in the CDR3. The CDR3 here is CASSFTVRAISYEQYF. The CDR3 nucleotides read TGTGCCAGCAGTTTTACCGTCCGAGCGATATCATACGAGCAGTACTTC.

The genes are TRBV13 and TRBJ2-2; no clear D gene. The V gene's germline CDR1 is PRHDT and CDR2 FYEKMQ (reference sequence). Trimming took 5 bases from V and 7 from J, leaving 8 bases between them. The CDR3 sequence is 12 residues long. The CDR3 reads CASSVINGELFF. The CDR3 DNA sequence: TGTGCCAGCAGCGTCATCAACGGGGAGCTGTTTTTT.

The chain combines TRBV4-2 with TRBJ1-2; D is ambiguous. The germline gives CDR1 LGHNA, CDR2 YNFKEQ. V lost 3 bases to trimming and J lost 0 bases, with 14 bases between them. CDR3 length: 16 residues. The CDR3 loop is CASSHRTATSNYGYTF. In nucleotides, the CDR3 is TGTGCCAGCAGCCATCGCACAGCCACCTCTAACTATGGCTACACCTTC.

V and J are TRBV11-2 and TRBJ1-1; TRBD1 matches at 7 bases. Losses at the gene ends were 1 base for V and 11 bases for J; bases not matched to a gene: 10. This CDR3 has 14 amino acids. Germline V gene sequence: CDR1 SGHAT, CDR2 FQNNGV. For the CDR3, the DNA is TGTGCCAGCAGCTTAGGACAGGGAGTTTCTCAGGCTTTCTTT. Its translation is CASSLGQGVSQAFF.

This clone showed up just a few times. The chain has TRBV30 and TRBJ1-1; 7 nucleotides agree with TRBD1. The V gene's germline CDR1 is GTSNPN and CDR2 SVGIG (reference sequence). V was clipped by 5 bases and J by 4 bases; unmatched bases: 7. CDR3 length: 13 residues. CDR3 sequence reads: CAWVRQGSTEAFF. CDR3 nucleotide sequence: TGTGCCTGGGTAAGACAGGGAAGCACTGAAGCTTTCTTT.

The V gene is TRBV30, the J gene TRBJ1-5; the D gene is possibly TRBD1 (5 bases). This CDR3 region has 13 residues. Germline-derived CDR1 and CDR2 are GTSNPN and SVGIG (reference sequence). V was cut by 5 bases and J by 4 bases, with 12 bases left in between. DNA for the CDR3: TGTGCCTGGGGAATTCAGGGTAATCAGCCCCAGCATTTT. It translates to CAWGIQGNQPQHF.

Note on this clone: Other nucleotide sequences in the sample specify the same CDR3. J is TRBJ1-5 and V is TRBV19; TRBD1 matches at 10 bases. With 5 bases clipped from V and 2 bases from J, the junction kept 0 bases outside the gene matches. The CDR3 loop spans 14 amino acids. From germline, CDR1 is LNHDA and CDR2 SQIVND (reference sequence). CDR3 amino acids: CASSGQGGNQPQHF. Written as DNA, the CDR3 is TGTGCCAGTAGTGGACAGGGGGGCAATCAGCCCCAGCATTTT.

The V and J genes are TRBV2 and TRBJ1-2; D is unclear. Trimming pared 5 bases from V and 9 bases from J, leaving 10 bases between. CDR3 length equals 11 residues. Germline V gene lookup returns CDR1 SNHLY and CDR2 FYNNEI. The CDR3 coding sequence is TGTGCCAGCAGTCCCCCGGAGAGCTACACCTTC. As protein: CASSPPESYTF.

The chain combines TRBV19 with TRBJ2-2; 9 bases fit TRBD1. Looked up from germline, CDR1 is LNHDA and CDR2 is SQIVND (reference sequence). The CDR3 is 15 residues long. The J segment lost 4 bases and the V segment lost 5 bases, leaving 5 bases of the junction unmatched. The CDR3 sequence: CASSLQGAGTGELFF. In DNA form, the CDR3 reads TGTGCCAGTAGTTTACAGGGGGCGGGCACCGGGGAGCTGTTTTTT.

This chain joins TRBV30 and TRBJ1-3, with 8 bases matching TRBD1. Germline loops: CDR1 GTSNPN, CDR2 SVGIG (reference sequence). With 2 bases clipped from V and 4 bases from J, the junction kept 7 bases outside the gene matches. The CDR3 extends over 15 amino acids. The CDR3 DNA sequence: TGTGCCTGGAGTTCCACAAGGACAGGGGGAAACACCATATATTTT. It is translated as CAWSSTRTGGNTIYF.

The V gene is TRBV11-3, the J gene TRBJ1-6, with a possible D match to TRBD1 (5 bases). The CDR3 runs 14 residues. V lost 1 base and J 9 bases, leaving 10 bases between the germline ends. Germline CDR1 reads SGHNT; CDR2 reads YENEEA. CDR3 loop: CASSLVREGSPLHF. The CDR3 DNA reads as TGTGCCAGCAGCTTAGTCAGGGAAGGTTCACCCCTCCACTTT.

V is TRBV5-1 and J is TRBJ2-3, with TRBD2 matching 9 bases. The CDR3 is 16 residues long. Germline CDR1 and CDR2: SGHRS and YFSETQ. J gave up 1 base and V 3 bases, and 6 bases lay outside the gene matches. CDR3 amino acids: CASSSSGNRRTDTQYF. Written as DNA, the CDR3 is TGCGCCAGCAGCTCTAGCGGGAATCGGCGCACAGATACGCAGTATTTT. Based on the CDR3 plus reference TRBV5-1 and TRBJ2-3, the full variable domain is KAGVTQTPRYLIKTRGQQVTLSCSPISGHRSVSWYQQTPGQGLQFLFEYFSETQRNKGNFPGRFSGRQFSNSRSEMNVSTLELGDSALYLCASSSSGNRRTDTQYFGPGTRLTVL.

V gene TRBV4-3 combines with J gene TRBJ2-7; 12 positions match TRBD2. V lost 4 bases and J lost 5; bases outside the gene matches: 3. Germline CDR1 is LGHNA and CDR2 is YSLEER. The CDR3 contains 14 residues. The DNA of the CDR3 is TGCGCCAGCAGCCGTGGGACTAGCGGGCACGAGCAGTACTTC. Its translation is CASSRGTSGHEQYF.

The genes are TRBV6-5 and TRBJ1-4; the D gene is possibly TRBD1 (5 bases). The CDR3 runs to 13 residues. Trimming shortened V by 7 bases and J by 7 bases, and 13 bases separated the two germline ends. The germline gives CDR1 MNHEY, CDR2 SVGAGI. The CDR3 region is CASNKGFGEKLFF. The CDR3 bases are TGTGCCAGCAATAAGGGGTTCGGTGAAAAACTGTTTTTT.

The chain joins TRBV24-1 to TRBJ1-4; D possibly corresponds to TRBD1 (5 bases). Germline V gene data show CDR1 as KGHDR and CDR2 as SFDVKD. The CDR3 consists of 14 residues. The ends were cut back, 2 bases at V and 8 bases at J, with 11 bases in the middle. CDR3 sequence reads: CATSDSGRGEKLFF. The CDR3 DNA reads TGTGCCACCAGTGATTCGGGACGGGGGGAAAAACTGTTTTTT.

The gene calls are TRBV5-1 and TRBJ2-5; 7 positions match TRBD2. The ends lost 6 bases at V and 5 bases at J; junction bases unmatched: 7. There are 13 residues in the CDR3. Germline CDR1 SGHRS, CDR2 YFSETQ. In DNA form, the CDR3 reads TGCGCCAGCACCACTCCGGGAGGCGAGACCCAGTACTTC. Translation: CASTTPGGETQYF.

In its sample, this clone was seen once. The rearrangement joins TRBV29-1 to TRBJ2-7; the D gene is possibly TRBD2 (5 bases). Trimming cost V 7 bases and J 3 bases, with 13 bases left between them. CDR1 SQVTM and CDR2 ANQGSEA come from the germline V gene. The CDR3 has 12 residues. In nucleotides, the CDR3 is TGCAGCGCCTGGTGCGGGTGCTACGAGCAGTACTTC. This encodes CSAWCGCYEQYF.

The DNA of the CDR3 is TGTGCCAGCAGTGGATCCGGGACAGGGCAAGAGACCCAGTACTTC. This translates into CASSGSGTGQETQYF. The chain recombines TRBV25-1 with TRBJ2-5; 9 nucleotides align to TRBD1. This CDR3 has 15 amino acids. With V trimmed by 4 bases and J by 2 bases, 5 bases remained unmatched. The germline CDR1 and CDR2 sequences are MGHDK and SYGVNS. Complete variable domain (other parts from reference TRBV25-1 and TRBJ2-5): EADIYQTPRYLVIGTGKKITLECSQTMGHDKMYWYQQDPGMELHLIHYSYGVNSTEKGDLSSESTVSRIRTEHFPLTLESARPSHTSQYLCASSGSGTGQETQYFGPGTRLLVL.

The V gene is TRBV10-3, the J gene TRBJ1-6, with TRBD1 matching 10 bases. The germline V gene encodes CDR1 ENHRY and CDR2 SYGVKD. The CDR3 covers 19 residues. After removal of 2 bases from V and 2 bases from J, the junction contained 9 bases not matched to a gene. The DNA of the CDR3 is TGTGCCATCAGTGAGACCTCCGGGACAGGGGCGGCCTATAATTCACCCCTCCACTTT. This encodes CAISETSGTGAAYNSPLHF.